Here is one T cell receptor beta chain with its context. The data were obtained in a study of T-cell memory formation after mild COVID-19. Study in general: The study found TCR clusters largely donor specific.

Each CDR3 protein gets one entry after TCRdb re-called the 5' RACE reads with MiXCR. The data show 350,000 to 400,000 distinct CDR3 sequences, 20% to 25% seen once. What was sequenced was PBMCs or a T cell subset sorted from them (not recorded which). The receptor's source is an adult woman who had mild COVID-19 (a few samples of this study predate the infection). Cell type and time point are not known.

The CDR3 nucleotides are TGCGCCAGCAGCTTCCTACGGAAGAAGAACACTGAAGCTTTCTTT. The encoded protein is CASSFLRKKNTEAFF. V is TRBV4-1 and J is TRBJ1-1, with D hard to call. Trimming left V 5 bases short and J 1 base short, with 14 bases between. The CDR3 is 15 residues long. Germline assignment: CDR1 MGHRA and CDR2 YSYEKL.